Following are 15 T cell receptor beta chains from one sample sequenced in a study of blood T cells in healthy people across ages. Next came a second PCR, run for about 7 to 12 cycles, which used a sample-barcoded 5' primer along with a J-beta primer mix. A single record per CDR3 protein comes from TCRdb applying MiXCR to the 5' RACE reads. The sample has roughly 700,000 distinct CDR3 sequences, around 48% seen once. The sequencing sample was made of blood. These receptors were obtained from a woman aged 55-70 years in good health.

This chain's CDR3 is CASSVGASSYNEQFF. The CDR3 DNA sequence: TGTGCCAGCAGTGTCGGGGCGAGCTCCTACAATGAGCAGTTCTTC. This chain links TRBV6-4 with TRBJ2-1; the D call may be TRBD1 or TRBD2 (5 bases each). V shed 4 bases and J shed 0 bases, with 10 bases lying between them. Per germline, CDR1 MRHNA and CDR2 SNTAGT. The CDR3 has 15 amino acids.

This clonotype was recorded at least ten times. The chain combines TRBV6-2 or TRBV6-3 with TRBJ2-1, with no clear D. V lost 2 bases and J lost 0, with 14 bases in between. CDR3 length: 17 residues. Germline V gene sequence: CDR1 MNHEY, CDR2 SVGEGT. The CDR3 region has the DNA TGTGCCAGCAGTTACACAATACGGCGGACCTCCTACAATGAGCAGTTCTTC. Its protein product is CASSYTIRRTSYNEQFF.

This clonotype has ten or more counts. The chain combines TRBV29-1 with TRBJ2-3; D unclear. CDR1 and CDR2 from the germline V gene are SQVTM and ANQGSEA. The V end lost 2 bases, the J end lost 7 bases, and 10 bases lay between the germline ends. The CDR3 loop spans 12 amino acids. CDR3 coding DNA: TGCAGCGTTGAAAAAGACTCTTATACGCAGTATTTT. Residues: CSVEKDSYTQYF.

This sequence joins TRBV7-2 and TRBJ2-3, with D perhaps matching TRBD1 or TRBD2 (5 bases each). Germline V gives CDR1 SGHTA, CDR2 FQGNSA. V was pared by 6 bases and J by 5 bases, with 12 bases between. The CDR3 is made up of 13 amino acids. The CDR3 DNA sequence: TGTGCCAGCAGACATGGGACGAGAGATACGCAGTATTTT. Translated: CASRHGTRDTQYF.

The V and J genes are TRBV6-2 or TRBV6-3 and TRBJ2-1; 10 positions agree with TRBD2. This CDR3 has 15 amino acids. CDR1 MNHEY and CDR2 SVGEGT come from the germline V gene. V lost 5 bases, J lost 8 bases, and 9 bases stayed unmatched. The CDR3 bases are TGTGCCAGCAGTCACACTAGCGGGGCCTGGGATGAGCAGTTCTTC. This gives the protein CASSHTSGAWDEQFF.

The genes are TRBV10-3 and TRBJ2-7, with 9 bases lining up with TRBD2. This CDR3 spans 15 amino acids. With 3 bases clipped from V and 2 bases from J, the junction kept 5 bases outside the gene matches. The germline V gene has CDR1 ENHRY and CDR2 SYGVKD. The CDR3 loop reads CAISEAAGGAYEQYF. The CDR3 DNA reads TGTGCCATCAGTGAAGCAGCGGGAGGTGCCTACGAGCAGTACTTC.

This chain links TRBV29-1 with TRBJ2-5, with no clear D. The CDR3 loop spans 12 amino acids. Per germline, CDR1 SQVTM and CDR2 ANQGSEA. V dropped 6 bases and J dropped 0 bases, with 8 bases sitting between them. The chain's CDR3 is CSVNLYQETQYF. Written as DNA, the CDR3 is TGCAGCGTAAACCTGTACCAAGAGACCCAGTACTTC.

The chain is built from TRBV25-1 and TRBJ2-2, with D perhaps matching TRBD1 (5 bases). CDR1 and CDR2 (germline): MGHDK, SYGVNS. The CDR3 consists of 14 residues. Between the trimmed V and J ends, which lost 4 bases and 0 bases, there was a span of 6 bases. In DNA form, the CDR3 reads TGTGCCAGCAGTGGGGGCGCGAACACCGGGGAGCTGTTTTTT. Protein: CASSGGANTGELFF.

This clonotype was recorded a few times. The rearrangement joins TRBV25-1 to TRBJ2-7; TRBD1 might be the D (6 bases). Trimming took off 5 bases at V and 7 bases at J, with 15 bases between the two ends. Germline loops: CDR1 MGHDK, CDR2 SYGVNS. The CDR3 contains 13 residues. This chain's CDR3 is CASSYQGTREQYF. The CDR3 nucleotides are TGTGCCAGCAGTTACCAGGGGACGCGGGAGCAGTACTTC.

This chain joins TRBV20-1 and TRBJ2-7, with 7 bases that match TRBD2. CDR3 size: 13 residues. V was clipped by 4 bases and J by 3 bases; unmatched bases: 6. Germline V gene lookup returns CDR1 DFQATT and CDR2 SNEGSKA (reference sequence). CDR3: CSATRLARYEQYF. DNA for the CDR3: TGCAGTGCTACCCGACTAGCCCGCTACGAGCAGTACTTC.

The V call is TRBV2, the J call TRBJ2-6; D is unresolved. The CDR3 covers 15 residues. Trimming shortened V by 4 bases and J by 0 bases, and 7 bases separated the two germline ends. Germline V gives CDR1 SNHLY, CDR2 FYNNEI. CDR3 DNA: TGTGCCAGCAGTGGGCCGGCCTCTGGGGCCAACGTCCTGACTTTC. This translates into CASSGPASGANVLTF.

The table lists this clonotype with a few counts. The V and J genes are TRBV12-3 or TRBV12-4 and TRBJ2-6, with D maybe TRBD1 (6 bases). The CDR3 has 13 amino acids. V was clipped by 7 bases and J by 7 bases, with 11 bases between them. The CDR3 DNA follows: TGTGCCAGCAATAAGGACAGAGCCAACGTCCTGACTTTC. Protein product: CASNKDRANVLTF.

Only a few counts were recorded for this clonotype. V and J are TRBV12-3 or TRBV12-4 and TRBJ2-1; possibly TRBD2 for D (5 bases). Trimming left V 10 bases short and J 0 bases short, with 13 bases between. The length of the CDR3 is 14 residues. DNA of the CDR3: TGTGCCACCCGAACTAGTGGCTCCTACAATGAGCAGTTCTTC. Its translation is CATRTSGSYNEQFF.

The chain recombines TRBV4-3 with TRBJ1-6, with D unclear. Per germline, CDR1 LGHNA and CDR2 YSLEER. The CDR3 is made up of 15 amino acids. The V gene lost 0 bases and the J gene lost 4 bases, with 7 bases spanning the gap. CDR3 sequence (DNA): TGCGCCAGCAGCCAAGAGTTGCTTTATAATTCACCCCTCCACTTT. It encodes CASSQELLYNSPLHF.

The chain has TRBV24-1 and TRBJ2-3, with D hard to call. From germline, CDR1 is KGHDR and CDR2 SFDVKD. V shed 3 bases and J shed 0 bases, with 6 bases lying between them. This CDR3 region has 14 residues. The CDR3 DNA reads as TGTGCCACCAGTGATGCCCCGAGCACAGATACGCAGTATTTT. This gives the protein CATSDAPSTDTQYF.